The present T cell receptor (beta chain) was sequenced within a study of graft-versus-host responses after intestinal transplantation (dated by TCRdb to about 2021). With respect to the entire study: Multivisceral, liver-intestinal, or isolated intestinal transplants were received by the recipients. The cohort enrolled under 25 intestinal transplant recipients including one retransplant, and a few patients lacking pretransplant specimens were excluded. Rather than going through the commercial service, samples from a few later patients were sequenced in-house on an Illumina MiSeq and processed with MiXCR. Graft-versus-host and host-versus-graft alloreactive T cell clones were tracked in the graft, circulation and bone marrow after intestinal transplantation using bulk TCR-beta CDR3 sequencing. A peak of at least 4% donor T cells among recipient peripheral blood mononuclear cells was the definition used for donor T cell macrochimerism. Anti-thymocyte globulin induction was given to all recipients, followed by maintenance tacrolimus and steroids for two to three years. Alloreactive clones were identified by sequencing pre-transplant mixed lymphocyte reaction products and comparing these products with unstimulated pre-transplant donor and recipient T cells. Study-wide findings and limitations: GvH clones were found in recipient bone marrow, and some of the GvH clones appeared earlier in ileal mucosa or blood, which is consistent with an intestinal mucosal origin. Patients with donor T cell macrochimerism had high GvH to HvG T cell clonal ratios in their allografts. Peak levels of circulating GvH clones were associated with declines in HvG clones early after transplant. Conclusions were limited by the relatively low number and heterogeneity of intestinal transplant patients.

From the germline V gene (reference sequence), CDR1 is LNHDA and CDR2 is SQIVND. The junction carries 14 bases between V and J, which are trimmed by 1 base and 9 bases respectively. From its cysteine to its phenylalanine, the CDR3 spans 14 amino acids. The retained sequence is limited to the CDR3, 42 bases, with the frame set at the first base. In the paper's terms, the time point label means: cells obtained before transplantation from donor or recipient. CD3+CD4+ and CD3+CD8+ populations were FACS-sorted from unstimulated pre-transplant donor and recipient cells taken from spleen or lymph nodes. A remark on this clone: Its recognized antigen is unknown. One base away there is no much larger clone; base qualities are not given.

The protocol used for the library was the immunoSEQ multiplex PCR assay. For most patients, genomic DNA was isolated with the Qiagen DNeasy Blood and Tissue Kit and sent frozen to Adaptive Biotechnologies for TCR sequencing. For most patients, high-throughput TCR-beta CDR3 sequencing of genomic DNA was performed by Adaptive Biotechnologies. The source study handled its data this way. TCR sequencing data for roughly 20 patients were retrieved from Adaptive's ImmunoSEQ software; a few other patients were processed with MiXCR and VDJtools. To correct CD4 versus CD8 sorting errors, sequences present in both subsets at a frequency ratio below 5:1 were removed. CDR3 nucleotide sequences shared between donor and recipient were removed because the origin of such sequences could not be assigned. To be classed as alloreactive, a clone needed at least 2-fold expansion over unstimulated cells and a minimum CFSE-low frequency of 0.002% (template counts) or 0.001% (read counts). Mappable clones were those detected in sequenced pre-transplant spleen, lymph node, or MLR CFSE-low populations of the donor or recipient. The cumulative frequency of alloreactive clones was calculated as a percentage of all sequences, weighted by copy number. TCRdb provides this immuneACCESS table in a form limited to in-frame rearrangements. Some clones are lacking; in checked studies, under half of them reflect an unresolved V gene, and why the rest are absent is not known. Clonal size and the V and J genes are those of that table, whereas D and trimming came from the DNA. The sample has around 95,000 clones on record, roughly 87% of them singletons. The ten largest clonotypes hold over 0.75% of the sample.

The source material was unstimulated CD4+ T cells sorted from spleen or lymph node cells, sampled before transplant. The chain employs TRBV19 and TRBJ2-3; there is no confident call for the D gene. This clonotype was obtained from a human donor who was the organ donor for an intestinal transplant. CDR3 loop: CASSIGRLVGTQYF. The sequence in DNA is TGTGCCAGTAGTATAGGCCGCCTAGTTGGGACGCAGTATTTT.